This TCR beta chain was observed in a study of radiation and T cells in renal cell carcinoma. For the study at large: Nephrectomy followed 15 Gy stereotactic body radiation by 4 weeks.

The time point is: baseline pretreatment blood. Regarding treatment: 15 Gy SBRT to primary tumor, nephrectomy 4 weeks later. Details on this clone: No antigen is known for it.

Assay: immunoSEQ multiplex PCR; the TCRdb copy retains only in-frame clones and omits some. The sample comprises about 150,000 clones, 88% of which are singletons, and roughly 4% rests with the top ten. CDR3 size: 16 residues. Study-wide points: In blood, top tumor clones expanded by 2 weeks, shrinking by 4. No pretreatment tumor biopsies were available for baseline clonotypes.

Material: blood, obtained from a patient whose treatment included radiotherapy and nephrectomy. This sequence was found in a woman in her 70s with renal cell carcinoma. The chain recombines TRBV21-1 with TRBJ2-6; the table's D call, TRBD1, was not checked against the DNA. TRBV21-1 is flagged as a pseudogene. The CDR3 region is CASRVRPPSGANVLTF. CDR3 DNA: TGTGCCAGCAGGGTCAGGCCACCCTCTGGGGCCAACGTCCTGACTTTC.